This T cell receptor beta chain was retrieved from a study of blood T cell repertoires in COVID-19. Study summary: Samples taken during acute and convalescent COVID-19 were collected in the United States, Italy and Spain.

Ages ranged from about 18 to 89 years, with residence in approximately 25 US areas. V trimming: 6 bases; J trimming: 3 bases; junction bases outside the gene matches: 4. CDR3 length equals 12 residues. CDR1 is SQVTM and CDR2 is ANQGSEA in the germline V gene. Original processing methods: From reference gene primer amplification, estimates of nucleated cell counts were derived. Using immunoSEQ multiplex PCR, the repertoire was profiled, and TCRdb retains in-frame clones only, with some absent. V and J calls plus clone size are reproduced from that table; the DNA served to infer D and trimming. Here the sample spans almost 250,000 clones, more than 75% being singletons.

This chain uses TRBV29-1 with TRBJ2-7; 8 nucleotides align to TRBD2. The source material was PBMCs or T cells enriched from blood (not recorded which). The receptor's source is a woman between 50 and 59 years old who had recovered from COVID-19. CDR3 amino acids: CSVGTSIYEQYF. The CDR3 DNA sequence: TGCAGCGTCGGGACTAGTATCTACGAGCAGTACTTC.